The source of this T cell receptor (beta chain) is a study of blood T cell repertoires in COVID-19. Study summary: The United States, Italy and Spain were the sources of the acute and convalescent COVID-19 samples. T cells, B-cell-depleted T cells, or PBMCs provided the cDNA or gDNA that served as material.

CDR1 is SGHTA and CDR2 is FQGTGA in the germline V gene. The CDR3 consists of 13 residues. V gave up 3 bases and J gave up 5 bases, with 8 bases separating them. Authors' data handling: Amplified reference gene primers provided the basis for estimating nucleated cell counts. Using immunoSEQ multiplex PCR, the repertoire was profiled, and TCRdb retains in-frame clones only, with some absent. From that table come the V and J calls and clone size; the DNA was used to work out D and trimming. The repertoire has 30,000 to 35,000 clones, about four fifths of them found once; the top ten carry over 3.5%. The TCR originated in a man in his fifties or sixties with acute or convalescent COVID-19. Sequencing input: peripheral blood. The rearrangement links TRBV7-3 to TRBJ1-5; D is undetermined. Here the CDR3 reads CASSFSPDQPQHF. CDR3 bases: TGTGCCAGCAGCTTTAGCCCAGATCAGCCCCAGCATTTT.